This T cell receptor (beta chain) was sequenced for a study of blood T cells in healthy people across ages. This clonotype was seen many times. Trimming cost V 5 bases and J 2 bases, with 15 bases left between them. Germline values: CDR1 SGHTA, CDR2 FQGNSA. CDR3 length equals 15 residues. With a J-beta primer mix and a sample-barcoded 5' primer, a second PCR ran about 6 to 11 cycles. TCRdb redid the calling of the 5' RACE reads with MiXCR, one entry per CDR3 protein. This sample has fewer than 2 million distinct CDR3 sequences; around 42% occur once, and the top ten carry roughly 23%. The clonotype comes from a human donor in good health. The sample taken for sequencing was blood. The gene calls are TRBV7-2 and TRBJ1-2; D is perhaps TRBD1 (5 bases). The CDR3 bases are TGTGCCAGCAGCCCCCGACAGAGAACCAACTATGGCTACACCTTC. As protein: CASSPRQRTNYGYTF. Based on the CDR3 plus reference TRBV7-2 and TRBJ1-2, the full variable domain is GAGVSQSPSNKVTEKGKDVELRCDPISGHTALYWYRQSLGQGLEFLIYFQGNSAPDKSGLPSDRFSAERTGGSVSTLTIQRTQQEDSAVYLCASSPRQRTNYGYTFGSGTRLTVV.